These 10 T cell receptor beta chains share one sample of origin, sequenced in a study of T cell responses to AZD1222 COVID-19 vaccine. Profiled with immunoSEQ multiplex PCR; TCRdb holds only in-frame clones, not every one. Here the sample spans 95,000 to 150,000 clones, about nine tenths being singletons. This specimen consisted of peripheral blood, obtained on day 0 of AZD1222 vaccination. These receptor sequences come from an adult in good health.

The rearrangement uses TRBV19 and TRBJ2-5; D is perhaps TRBD1 (5 bases). Deletions cut 4 bases from V and 1 base from J, with 7 bases between. The germline CDR1 and CDR2 sequences are LNHDA and SQIVND (reference sequence). CDR3 size: 13 residues. The CDR3 bases are TGTGCCAGTAGTAGGACATTCCAAGAGACCCAGTACTTC. It encodes CASSRTFQETQYF.

V and J are TRBV27 and TRBJ2-1; 8 nucleotides agree with TRBD2. In germline, CDR1 is MNHEY, CDR2 SMNVEV (reference sequence). The CDR3 extends over 15 amino acids. V trimming: 7 bases; J trimming: 4 bases; junction bases outside the gene matches: 9. The CDR3 protein is CASTESGGLYNEQFF. The CDR3 DNA is TGTGCCAGCACCGAATCGGGGGGGCTTTACAATGAGCAGTTCTTC.

This clone occurred a few times. The V call is TRBV3-1 (or the pseudogene TRBV3-2), the J call TRBJ1-5, with D perhaps matching TRBD1 (5 bases). Trimming removed 8 bases at V and 0 bases at J, with 11 bases between. Germline V gene lookup returns CDR1 LGHDT and CDR2 YNNKEL (reference sequence). This CDR3 is 14 amino acids long. The CDR3 here is CASGLGASNQPQHF. CDR3 nucleotide sequence: TGTGCCAGCGGACTAGGGGCTAGCAATCAGCCCCAGCATTTT.

This chain joins TRBV9 and TRBJ2-7, with 8 bases identical to TRBD1. CDR1 and CDR2 from the germline V gene are SGDLS and YYNGEE. The CDR3 is 14 amino acids. V shed 2 bases, J shed 4 bases, and the junction held 5 bases outside the gene matches. CDR3 in DNA: TGTGCCAGCAGCGTGGGGACAGGTCCTTACGAGCAGTACTTC. This gives the protein CASSVGTGPYEQYF. The full variable domain, its missing parts supplied by reference TRBV9 and TRBJ2-7, is DSGVTQTPKHLITATGQRVTLRCSPRSGDLSVYWYQQSLDQGLQFLIQYYNGEERAKGNILERFSAQQFPDLHSELNLSSLELGDSALYFCASSVGTGPYEQYFGPGTRLTVT.

This chain joins TRBV19 and TRBJ1-2; 7 bases line up with TRBD1. This CDR3 region has 16 residues. Trimming cost V 0 bases and J 2 bases; bases outside gene matches: 6. The germline CDR1 and CDR2 sequences are LNHDA and SQIVND (reference sequence). The CDR3 nucleotides read TGTGCCAGTAGTATAGATTCCGGGACAGAAAACTATGGCTACACCTTC. It yields the protein CASSIDSGTENYGYTF.

J is TRBJ2-1 and V is TRBV24-1; perhaps D is TRBD1 or TRBD2 (5 bases each). From germline, CDR1 is KGHDR and CDR2 SFDVKD. The V and J ends lost 3 bases and 5 bases respectively, with 13 bases between them. The CDR3 sequence is 15 residues long. The CDR3 DNA reads TGTGCCACCAGTGATGGGACCAATTTTAACAATGAGCAGTTCTTC. Translation gives CATSDGTNFNNEQFF.

This clone was found once. The CDR3 sequence is CASSENGEGDGYTF. The CDR3 region has the DNA TGTGCCAGCAGCGAAAATGGGGAAGGGGATGGCTACACCTTC. This rearrangement joins TRBV9 to TRBJ1-2, with D possibly being TRBD1 (5 bases). The germline V gene encodes CDR1 SGDLS and CDR2 YYNGEE. This CDR3 comprises 14 residues. Trimming stripped 3 bases from V and 6 bases from J, with 15 bases between.

The chain uses TRBV29-1 and TRBJ2-5; the D gene is possibly TRBD2 (5 bases). This CDR3 contains 16 residues. Between the trimmed V and J ends, which lost 2 bases and 5 bases, there was a span of 21 bases. Germline loops: CDR1 SQVTM, CDR2 ANQGSEA. DNA for the CDR3: TGCAGCGTTGAACCCCGTCGAGTCGGGGTATCGGAGACCCAGTACTTC. Encoded protein: CSVEPRRVGVSETQYF.

CDR3 nucleotide sequence: TGCGCCAGCAGTGATTTTGGGGACAATTACAATGAGCAGTTCTTC. This gives the protein CASSDFGDNYNEQFF. The chain is built from TRBV10-1 and TRBJ2-1; D might be TRBD1 (6 bases). The CDR3 is 15 amino acids. Trimming stripped 3 bases from V and 4 bases from J, with 13 bases between. The germline V gene encodes CDR1 WNHNN and CDR2 SYGVQD (reference sequence).

The rearrangement links TRBV6-2 or TRBV6-3 to TRBJ1-1; D remains unclear. Germline assignment: CDR1 MNHEY and CDR2 SVGEGT. With 5 bases removed from V and 6 bases from J, the gap between germline ends came to 13 bases. This CDR3 has 13 residues. CDR3 sequence (DNA): TGTGCCAGCAGTGTAAGGATAGTACCTGAAGCTTTCTTT. Its translation is CASSVRIVPEAFF.